This TCR beta chain was observed in a study of OX40 agonist ivuxolimab in advanced cancers. Clones were read by immunoSEQ multiplex PCR, and TCRdb kept only the in-frame ones, dropping some. The sample includes about 44,000 clones, 80% seen only once; the top ten take 10%. CDR1 and CDR2 (germline): LGHNA, YNFKEQ. The CDR3 runs to 14 residues. Trimming removed 0 bases from V and 1 base from J, with 7 bases in between. This receptor was identified in an adult with an advanced solid tumor such as melanoma, head and neck, liver or kidney cancer. Sequenced here: CD4+ or CD8+ T cells sorted from blood, sampled in a trial of the OX40 agonist ivuxolimab. The V call is TRBV4-2, the J call TRBJ2-7; D unclear. The CDR3 loop reads CASSQDSLSYEQYF. CDR3 in DNA: TGTGCCAGCAGCCAAGATTCCCTTTCCTACGAGCAGTACTTC.